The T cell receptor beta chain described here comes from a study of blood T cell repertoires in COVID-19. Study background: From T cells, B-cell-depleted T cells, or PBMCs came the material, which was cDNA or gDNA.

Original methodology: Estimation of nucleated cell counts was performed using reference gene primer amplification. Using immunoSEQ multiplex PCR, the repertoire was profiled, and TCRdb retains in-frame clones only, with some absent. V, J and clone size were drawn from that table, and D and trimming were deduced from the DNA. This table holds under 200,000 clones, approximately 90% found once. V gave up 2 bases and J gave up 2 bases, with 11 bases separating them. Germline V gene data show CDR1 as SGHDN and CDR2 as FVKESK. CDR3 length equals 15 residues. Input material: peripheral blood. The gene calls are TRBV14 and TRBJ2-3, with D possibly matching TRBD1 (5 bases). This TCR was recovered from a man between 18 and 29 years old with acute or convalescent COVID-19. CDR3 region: CASSQMGPITDTQYF. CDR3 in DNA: TGTGCCAGCAGCCAAATGGGGCCGATCACAGATACGCAGTATTTT.